This TCR beta chain stems from a study of sequential checkpoint blockade in melanoma. Assay: immunoSEQ multiplex PCR; the TCRdb copy retains only in-frame clones and omits some. This sample has roughly 19,000 clones, with around 83% found just once. Per germline, CDR1 SGHDT and CDR2 YYEEEE. Trimming removed 6 bases at V and 7 bases at J, with 13 bases between. The CDR3 is 12 amino acids. Described treatment: randomized to nivolumab then ipilimumab (arm A) or the reverse (arm B). Sorted cells were live CD3+CD8+, lacking CD19 and CD56, from PBMCs. This receptor was taken from a human donor with melanoma. The chain recombines TRBV5-6 with TRBJ1-2, with a tentative D call TRBD1 (5 bases). The specimen comprised CD8+ T cells sorted from blood (inferred from file names), sampled from a patient given nivolumab and ipilimumab in sequence. CDR3 coding DNA: TGTGCCAGCACTCTGGGGGGGATTGGCTACACCTTC. Translating it yields CASTLGGIGYTF.